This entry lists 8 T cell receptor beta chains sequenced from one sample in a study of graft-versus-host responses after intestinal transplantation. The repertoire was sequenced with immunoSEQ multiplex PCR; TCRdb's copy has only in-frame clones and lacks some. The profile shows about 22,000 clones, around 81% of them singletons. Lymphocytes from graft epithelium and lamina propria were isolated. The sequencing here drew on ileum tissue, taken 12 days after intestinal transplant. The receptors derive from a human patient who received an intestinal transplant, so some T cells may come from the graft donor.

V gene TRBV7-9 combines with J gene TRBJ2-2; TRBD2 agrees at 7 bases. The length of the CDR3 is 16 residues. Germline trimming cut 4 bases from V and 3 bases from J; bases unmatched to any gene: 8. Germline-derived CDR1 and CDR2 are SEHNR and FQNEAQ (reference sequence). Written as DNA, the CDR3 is TGTGCCAGCAGCTCAATGTGGCGGGAGTACACCGGGGAGCTGTTTTTT. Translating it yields CASSSMWREYTGELFF.

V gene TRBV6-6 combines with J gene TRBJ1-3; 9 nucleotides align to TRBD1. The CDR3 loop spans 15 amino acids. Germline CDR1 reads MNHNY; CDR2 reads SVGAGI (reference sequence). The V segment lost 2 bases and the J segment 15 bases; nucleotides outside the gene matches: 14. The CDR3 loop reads CASSYVGQGGKSEYF. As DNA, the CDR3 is TGTGCCAGCAGTTACGTGGGACAGGGTGGAAAGAGTGAATATTTT.

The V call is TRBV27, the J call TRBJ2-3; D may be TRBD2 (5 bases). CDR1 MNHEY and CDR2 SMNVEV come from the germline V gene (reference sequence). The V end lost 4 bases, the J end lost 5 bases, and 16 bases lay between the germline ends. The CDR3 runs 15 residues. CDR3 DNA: TGTGCCAGCAGTTCCCAAGCGGACTGGGGAGATACGCAGTATTTT. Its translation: CASSSQADWGDTQYF.

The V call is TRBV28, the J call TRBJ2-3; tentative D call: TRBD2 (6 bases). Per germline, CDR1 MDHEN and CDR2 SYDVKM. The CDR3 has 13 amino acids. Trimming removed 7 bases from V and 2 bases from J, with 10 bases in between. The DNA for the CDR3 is TGTGCCAGCACTGGGACTCCCACAGATACGCAGTATTTT. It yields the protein CASTGTPTDTQYF. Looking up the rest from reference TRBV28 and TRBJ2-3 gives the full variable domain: DVKVTQSSRYLVKRTGEKVFLECVQDMDHENMFWYRQDPGLGLRLIYFSYDVKMKEKGDIPEGYSVSREKKERFSLILESASTNQTSMYLCASTGTPTDTQYFGPGTRLTVL.

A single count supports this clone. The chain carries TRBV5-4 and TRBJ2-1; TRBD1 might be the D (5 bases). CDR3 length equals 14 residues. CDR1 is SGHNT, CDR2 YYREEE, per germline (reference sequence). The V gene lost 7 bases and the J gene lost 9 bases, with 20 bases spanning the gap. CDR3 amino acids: CASAPQVARSEQFF. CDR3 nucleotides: TGTGCCAGCGCCCCACAGGTAGCTCGCAGTGAGCAGTTCTTC.

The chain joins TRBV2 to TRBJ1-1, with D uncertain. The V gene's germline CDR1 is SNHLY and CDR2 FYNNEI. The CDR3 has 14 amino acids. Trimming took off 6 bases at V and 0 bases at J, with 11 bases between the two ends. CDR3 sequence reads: CASSPDTLNTEAFF. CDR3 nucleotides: TGTGCCAGCAGCCCCGACACCTTGAACACTGAAGCTTTCTTT.

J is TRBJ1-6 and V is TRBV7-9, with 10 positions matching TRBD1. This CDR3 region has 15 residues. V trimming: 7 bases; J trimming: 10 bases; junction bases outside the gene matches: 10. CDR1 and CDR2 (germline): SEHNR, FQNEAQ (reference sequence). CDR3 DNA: TGTGCCAGCAACTCCGATGGGACAGGGGTCTCACCCCTCCACTTT. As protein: CASNSDGTGVSPLHF.

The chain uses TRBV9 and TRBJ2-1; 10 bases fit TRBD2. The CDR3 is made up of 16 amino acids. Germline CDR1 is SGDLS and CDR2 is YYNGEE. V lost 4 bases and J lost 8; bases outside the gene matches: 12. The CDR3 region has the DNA TGTGCCAGCAGCTTCCGGGGAGCGGGAGGGGCATATGAGCAGTTCTTC. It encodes CASSFRGAGGAYEQFF.